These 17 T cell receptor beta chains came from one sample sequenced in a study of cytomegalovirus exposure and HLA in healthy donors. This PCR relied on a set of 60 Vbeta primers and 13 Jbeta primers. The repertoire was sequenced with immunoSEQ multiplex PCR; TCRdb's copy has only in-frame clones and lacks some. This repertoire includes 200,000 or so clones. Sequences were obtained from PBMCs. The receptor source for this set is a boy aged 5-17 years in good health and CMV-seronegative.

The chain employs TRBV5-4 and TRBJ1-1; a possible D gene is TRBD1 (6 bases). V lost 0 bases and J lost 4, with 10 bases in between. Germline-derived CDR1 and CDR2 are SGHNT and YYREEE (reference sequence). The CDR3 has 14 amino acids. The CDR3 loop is CASSLGQGSTEAFF. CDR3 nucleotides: TGTGCCAGCAGCTTGGGGCAGGGGAGCACTGAAGCTTTCTTT.

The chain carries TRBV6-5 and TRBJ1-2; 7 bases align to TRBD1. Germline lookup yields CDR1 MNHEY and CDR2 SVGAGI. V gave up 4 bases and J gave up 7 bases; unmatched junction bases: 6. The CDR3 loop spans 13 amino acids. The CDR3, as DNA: TGTGCCAGCAGTTCAGGGGGTAGCTTTGGCTACACCTTC. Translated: CASSSGGSFGYTF.

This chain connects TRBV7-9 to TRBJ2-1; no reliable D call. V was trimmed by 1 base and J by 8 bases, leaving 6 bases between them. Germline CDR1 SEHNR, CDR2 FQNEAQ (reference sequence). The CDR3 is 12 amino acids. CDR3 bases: TGTGCCAGCAGCTTAGATCTCGATGAGCAGTTCTTC. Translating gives CASSLDLDEQFF.

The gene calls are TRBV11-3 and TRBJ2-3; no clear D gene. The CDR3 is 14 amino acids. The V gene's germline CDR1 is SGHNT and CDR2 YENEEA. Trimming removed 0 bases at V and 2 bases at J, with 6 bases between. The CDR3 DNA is TGTGCCAGCAGCTTAGACAGGTACACAGATACGCAGTATTTT. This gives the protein CASSLDRYTDTQYF.

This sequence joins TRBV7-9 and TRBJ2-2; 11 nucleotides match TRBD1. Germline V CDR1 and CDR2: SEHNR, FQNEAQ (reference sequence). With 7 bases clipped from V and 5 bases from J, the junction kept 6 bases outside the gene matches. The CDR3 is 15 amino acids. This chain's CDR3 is CASKLGQGDTGELFF. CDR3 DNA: TGTGCCAGCAAGTTGGGACAGGGGGATACCGGGGAGCTGTTTTTT.

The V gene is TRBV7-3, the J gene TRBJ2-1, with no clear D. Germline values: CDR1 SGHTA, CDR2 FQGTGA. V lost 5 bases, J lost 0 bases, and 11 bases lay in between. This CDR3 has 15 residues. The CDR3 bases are TGTGCCAGCAGCCCCCAGGAAAGCTCCTACAATGAGCAGTTCTTC. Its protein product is CASSPQESSYNEQFF.

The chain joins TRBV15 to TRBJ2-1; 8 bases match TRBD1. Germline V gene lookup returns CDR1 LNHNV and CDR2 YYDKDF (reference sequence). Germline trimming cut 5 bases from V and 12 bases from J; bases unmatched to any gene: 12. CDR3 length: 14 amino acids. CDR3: CATSGWTGQKLQFF. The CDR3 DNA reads TGTGCCACCAGCGGTTGGACAGGGCAGAAACTGCAGTTCTTC.

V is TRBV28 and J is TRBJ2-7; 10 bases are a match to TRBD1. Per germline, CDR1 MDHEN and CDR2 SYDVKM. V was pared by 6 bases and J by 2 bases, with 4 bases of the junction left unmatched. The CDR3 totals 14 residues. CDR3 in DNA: TGTGCCAGCAGAGACAGGGGGCGCACCTACGAGCAGTACTTC. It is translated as CASRDRGRTYEQYF.

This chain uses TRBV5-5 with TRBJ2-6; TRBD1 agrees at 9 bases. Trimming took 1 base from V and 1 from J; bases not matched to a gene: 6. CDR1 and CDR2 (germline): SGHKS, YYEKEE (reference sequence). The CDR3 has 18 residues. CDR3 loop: CASSLMRTGVSGANVLTF. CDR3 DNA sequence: TGTGCCAGCAGCTTGATGAGGACAGGGGTTTCTGGGGCCAACGTCCTGACTTTC.

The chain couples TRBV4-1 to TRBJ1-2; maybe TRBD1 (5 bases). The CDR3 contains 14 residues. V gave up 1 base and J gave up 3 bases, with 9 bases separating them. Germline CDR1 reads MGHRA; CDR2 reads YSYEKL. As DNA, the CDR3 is TGCGCCAGCAGCCAAGTTCCGGGGGACTATGGCTACACCTTC. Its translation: CASSQVPGDYGYTF.

The CDR3 DNA is TGTGCCAGCAGCCACGACTTAGGACAGGGAAACGAGCAGTACTTC. Its protein is CASSHDLGQGNEQYF. V gene TRBV4-2 combines with J gene TRBJ2-7; 8 bases align to TRBD1. The CDR3 runs 15 residues. In germline, CDR1 is LGHNA, CDR2 YNFKEQ. V trimming: 3 bases; J trimming: 5 bases; junction bases outside the gene matches: 9.

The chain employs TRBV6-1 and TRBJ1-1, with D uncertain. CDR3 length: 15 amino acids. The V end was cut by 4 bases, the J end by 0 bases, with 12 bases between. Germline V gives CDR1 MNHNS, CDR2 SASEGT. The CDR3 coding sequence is TGTGCCAGCAGTGGAGAGACATTGATGAACACTGAAGCTTTCTTT. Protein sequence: CASSGETLMNTEAFF.

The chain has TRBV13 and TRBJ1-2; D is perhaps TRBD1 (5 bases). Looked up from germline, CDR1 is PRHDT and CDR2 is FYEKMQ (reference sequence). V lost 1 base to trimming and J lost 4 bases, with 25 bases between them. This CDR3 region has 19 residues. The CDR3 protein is CASSLESHSRRRGVYGYTF. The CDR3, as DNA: TGTGCCAGCAGCTTAGAGAGCCATTCGCGGCGTCGGGGGGTCTATGGCTACACCTTC.

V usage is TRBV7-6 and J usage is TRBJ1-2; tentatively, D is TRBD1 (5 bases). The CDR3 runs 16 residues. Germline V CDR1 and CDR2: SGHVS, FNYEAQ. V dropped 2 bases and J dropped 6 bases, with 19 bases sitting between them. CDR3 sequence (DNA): TGTGCCAGCAGCTTAATCAGCACAGGAAATCCCCATGGCTACACCTTC. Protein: CASSLISTGNPHGYTF.

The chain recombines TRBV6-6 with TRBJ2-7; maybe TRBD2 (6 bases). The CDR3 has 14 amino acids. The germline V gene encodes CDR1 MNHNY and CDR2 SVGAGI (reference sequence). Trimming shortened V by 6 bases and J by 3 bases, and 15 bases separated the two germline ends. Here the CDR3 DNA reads TGTGCCAGCAGCCACGGGGGAGGACTCTACGAGCAGTACTTC. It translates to CASSHGGGLYEQYF.

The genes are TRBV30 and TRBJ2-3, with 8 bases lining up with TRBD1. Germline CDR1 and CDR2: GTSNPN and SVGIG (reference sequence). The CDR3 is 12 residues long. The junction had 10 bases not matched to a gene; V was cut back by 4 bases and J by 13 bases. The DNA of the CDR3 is TGTGCCTGGAAGCCAGGGGGCGCCAATAAGTATTTT. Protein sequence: CAWKPGGANKYF.

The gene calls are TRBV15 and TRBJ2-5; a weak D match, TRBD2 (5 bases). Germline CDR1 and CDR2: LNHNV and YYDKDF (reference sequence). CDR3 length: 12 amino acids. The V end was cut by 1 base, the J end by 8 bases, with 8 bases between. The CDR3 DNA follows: TGTGCCACCAGCAGAGTCGGAGGCACCCAGTACTTC. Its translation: CATSRVGGTQYF.